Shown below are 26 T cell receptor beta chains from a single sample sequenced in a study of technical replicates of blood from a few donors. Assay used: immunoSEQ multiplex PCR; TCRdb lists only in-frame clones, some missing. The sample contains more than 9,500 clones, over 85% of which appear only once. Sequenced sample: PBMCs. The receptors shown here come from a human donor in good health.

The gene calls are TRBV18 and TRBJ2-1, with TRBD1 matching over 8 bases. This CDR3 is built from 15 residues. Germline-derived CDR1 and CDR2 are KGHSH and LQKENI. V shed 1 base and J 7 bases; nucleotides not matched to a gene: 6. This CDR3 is CASSPQQGARNEQFF. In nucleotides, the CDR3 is TGTGCCAGCTCACCACAGCAGGGGGCCAGGAATGAGCAGTTCTTC.

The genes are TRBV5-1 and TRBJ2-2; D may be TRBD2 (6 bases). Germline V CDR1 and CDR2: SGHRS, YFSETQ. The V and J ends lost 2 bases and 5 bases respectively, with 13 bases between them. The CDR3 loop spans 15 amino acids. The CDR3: CASSFTGEGTGELFF. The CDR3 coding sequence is TGCGCCAGCAGCTTCACGGGGGAAGGGACCGGGGAGCTGTTTTTT.

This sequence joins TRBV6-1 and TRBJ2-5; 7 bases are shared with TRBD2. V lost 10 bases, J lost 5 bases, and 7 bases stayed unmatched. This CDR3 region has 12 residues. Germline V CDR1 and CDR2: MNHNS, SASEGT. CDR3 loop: CATGTISETQYF. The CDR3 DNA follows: TGTGCCACCGGGACTATCTCGGAGACCCAGTACTTC.

The CDR3: CASSPGLAGYAYF. The CDR3 DNA is TGTGCCAGCAGCCCGGGACTAGCGGGATATGCGTACTTC. The chain couples TRBV16 to TRBJ2-7; 13 positions agree with TRBD2. Germline assignment: CDR1 KGHSY and CDR2 FQNENV. This CDR3 region has 13 residues. V lost 4 bases, J lost 12 bases, and 6 bases stayed unmatched. The whole variable domain, remainder taken from reference TRBV16 and TRBJ2-7, is GEEVAQTPKHLVRGEGQKAKLYCAPIKGHSYVFWYQQVLKNEFKFLISFQNENVFDETGMPKERFSAKCLPNSPCSLEIQATKLEDSAVYFCASSPGLAGYAYFGPGTRLTVT.

As DNA, the CDR3 is TGTGCCAGCAGGGGGACAAGCCCGGATGAGCAGTTCTTC. It codes for CASRGTSPDEQFF. V usage is TRBV5-4 and J usage is TRBJ2-1; perhaps TRBD1 as D (6 bases). Germline assignment: CDR1 SGHNT and CDR2 YYREEE (reference sequence). This CDR3 contains 13 residues. Trimming pared 5 bases from V and 8 bases from J, leaving 14 bases between.

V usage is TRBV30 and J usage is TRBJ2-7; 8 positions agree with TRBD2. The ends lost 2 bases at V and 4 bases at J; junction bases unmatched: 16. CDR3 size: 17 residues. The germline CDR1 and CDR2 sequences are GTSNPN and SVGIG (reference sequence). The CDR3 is CAWSRRIELAGRYEQYF. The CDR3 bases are TGTGCCTGGAGTCGCCGAATCGAGCTAGCGGGTCGATACGAGCAGTACTTC.

The CDR3 spells CASSFHGQGTLQETQYF. The DNA for the CDR3 is TGTGCCAGCAGTTTTCATGGACAGGGGACATTGCAAGAGACCCAGTACTTC. The chain employs TRBV28 and TRBJ2-5, with 9 bases fitting TRBD1. The ends lost 3 bases at V and 2 bases at J; junction bases unmatched: 10. Germline lookup yields CDR1 MDHEN and CDR2 SYDVKM. This CDR3 has 17 residues.

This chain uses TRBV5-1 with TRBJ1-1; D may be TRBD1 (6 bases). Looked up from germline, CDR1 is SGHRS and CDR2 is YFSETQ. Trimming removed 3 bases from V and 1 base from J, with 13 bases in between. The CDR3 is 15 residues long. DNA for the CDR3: TGCGCCAGCAGCTCACAGGGTGGAGGGAACACTGAAGCTTTCTTT. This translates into CASSSQGGGNTEAFF.

For the CDR3, the DNA is TGCGCCAGCAGTGAGTCGGGACAGGGGGCTAGCGGGAGCTACGAGCAGTACTTC. This codes for CASSESGQGASGSYEQYF. The V call is TRBV10-2, the J call TRBJ2-7, with 12 positions matching TRBD1. This CDR3 region has 18 residues. V lost 0 bases and J lost 3; bases outside the gene matches: 9. The germline V gene has CDR1 WSHSY and CDR2 SAAADI.

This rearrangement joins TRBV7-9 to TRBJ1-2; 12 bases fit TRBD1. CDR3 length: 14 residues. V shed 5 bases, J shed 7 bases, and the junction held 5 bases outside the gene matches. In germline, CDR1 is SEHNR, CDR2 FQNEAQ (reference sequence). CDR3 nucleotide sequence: TGTGCCAGCAGCCCCGGGACAGGGGGCCGTGGCTACACCTTC. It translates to CASSPGTGGRGYTF. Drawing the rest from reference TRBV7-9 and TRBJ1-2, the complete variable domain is DTGVSQNPRHKITKRGQNVTFRCDPISEHNRLYWYRQTLGQGPEFLTYFQNEAQLEKSRLLSDRFSAERPKGSFSTLEIQRTEQGDSAMYLCASSPGTGGRGYTFGSGTRLTVV.

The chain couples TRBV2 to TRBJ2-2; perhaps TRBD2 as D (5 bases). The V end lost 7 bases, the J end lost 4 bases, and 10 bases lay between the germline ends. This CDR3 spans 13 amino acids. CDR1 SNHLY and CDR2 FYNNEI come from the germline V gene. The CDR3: CASNGAGTGELFF. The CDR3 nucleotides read TGTGCCAGCAATGGCGCGGGCACCGGGGAGCTGTTTTTT.

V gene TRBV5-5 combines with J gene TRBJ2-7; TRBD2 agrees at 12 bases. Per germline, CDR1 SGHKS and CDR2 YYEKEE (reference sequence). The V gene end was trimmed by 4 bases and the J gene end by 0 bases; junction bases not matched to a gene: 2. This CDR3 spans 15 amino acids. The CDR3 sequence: CASSTTSGSSYEQYF. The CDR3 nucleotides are TGTGCCAGCAGCACGACTAGCGGGAGCTCCTACGAGCAGTACTTC.

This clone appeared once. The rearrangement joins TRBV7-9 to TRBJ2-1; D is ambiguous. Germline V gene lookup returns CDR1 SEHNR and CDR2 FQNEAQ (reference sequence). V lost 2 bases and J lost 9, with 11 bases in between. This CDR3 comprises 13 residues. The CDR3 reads CASSLYKEREQFF. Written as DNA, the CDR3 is TGTGCCAGCAGCTTATATAAAGAGCGTGAGCAGTTCTTC.

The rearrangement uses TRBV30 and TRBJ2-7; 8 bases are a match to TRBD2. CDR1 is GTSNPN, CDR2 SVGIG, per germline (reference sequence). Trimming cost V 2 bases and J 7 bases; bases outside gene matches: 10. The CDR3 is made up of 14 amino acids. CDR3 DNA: TGTGCCTGGAGTCACGGGACTAGTTCGGAAGAGCAGTACTTC. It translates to CAWSHGTSSEEQYF.

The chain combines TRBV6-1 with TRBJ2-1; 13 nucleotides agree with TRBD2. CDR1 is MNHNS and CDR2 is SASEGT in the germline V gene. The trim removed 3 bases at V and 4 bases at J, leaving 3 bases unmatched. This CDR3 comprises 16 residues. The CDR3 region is CASSDWGLAGYNEQFF. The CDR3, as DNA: TGTGCCAGCAGTGACTGGGGACTAGCGGGATACAATGAGCAGTTCTTC.

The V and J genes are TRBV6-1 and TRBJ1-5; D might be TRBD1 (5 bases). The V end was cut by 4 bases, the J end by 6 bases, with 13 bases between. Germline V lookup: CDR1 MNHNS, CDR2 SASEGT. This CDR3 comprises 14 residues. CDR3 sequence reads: CASSGRGSGQPQHF. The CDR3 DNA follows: TGTGCCAGCAGTGGGAGGGGATCGGGTCAGCCCCAGCATTTT.

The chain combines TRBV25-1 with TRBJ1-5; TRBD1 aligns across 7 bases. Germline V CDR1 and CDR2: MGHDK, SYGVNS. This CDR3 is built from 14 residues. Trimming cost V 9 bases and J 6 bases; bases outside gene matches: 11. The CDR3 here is CARTPLTGRQPQHF. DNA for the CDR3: TGTGCCAGGACTCCTTTGACAGGGCGTCAGCCCCAGCATTTT.

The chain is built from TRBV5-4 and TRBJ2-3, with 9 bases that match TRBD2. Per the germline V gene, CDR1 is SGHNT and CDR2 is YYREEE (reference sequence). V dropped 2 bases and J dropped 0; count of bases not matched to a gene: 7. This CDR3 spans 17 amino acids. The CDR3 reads CASSLKHAGGSTDTQYF. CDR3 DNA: TGTGCCAGCAGCTTAAAGCATGCGGGAGGGAGCACAGATACGCAGTATTTT.

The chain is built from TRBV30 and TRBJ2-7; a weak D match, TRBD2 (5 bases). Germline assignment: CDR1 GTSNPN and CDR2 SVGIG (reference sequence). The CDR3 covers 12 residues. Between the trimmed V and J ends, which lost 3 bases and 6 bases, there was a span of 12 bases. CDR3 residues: CAWSGLTAEQYF. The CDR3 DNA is TGTGCCTGGAGCGGACTGACTGCCGAGCAGTACTTC.

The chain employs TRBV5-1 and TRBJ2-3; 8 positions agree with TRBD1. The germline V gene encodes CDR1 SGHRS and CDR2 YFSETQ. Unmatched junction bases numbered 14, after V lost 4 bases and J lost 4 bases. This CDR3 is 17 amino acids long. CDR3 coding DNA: TGCGCCAGCAGCCCCCAGACCTTGGGACAGGTATCAGATACGCAGTATTTT. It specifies CASSPQTLGQVSDTQYF.

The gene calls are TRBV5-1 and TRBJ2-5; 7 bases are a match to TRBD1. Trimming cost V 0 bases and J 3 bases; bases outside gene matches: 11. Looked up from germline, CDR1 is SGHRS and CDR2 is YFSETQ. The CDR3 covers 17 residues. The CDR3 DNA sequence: TGCGCCAGCAGCTTGGGACAGACCAACAGGGGAGAAGAGACCCAGTACTTC. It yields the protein CASSLGQTNRGEETQYF.

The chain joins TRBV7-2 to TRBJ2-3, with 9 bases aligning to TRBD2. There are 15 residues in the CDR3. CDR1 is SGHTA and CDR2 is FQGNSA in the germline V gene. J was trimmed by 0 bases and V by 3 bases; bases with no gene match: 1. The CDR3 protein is CASSFTSGSTDTQYF. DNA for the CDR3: TGTGCCAGCAGCTTTACTAGCGGGAGCACAGATACGCAGTATTTT.

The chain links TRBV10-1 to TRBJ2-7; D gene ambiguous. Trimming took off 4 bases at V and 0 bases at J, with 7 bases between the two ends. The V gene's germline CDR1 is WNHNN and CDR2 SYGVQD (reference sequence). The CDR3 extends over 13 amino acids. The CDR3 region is CASSGPSSYEQYF. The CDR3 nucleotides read TGCGCCAGCAGTGGCCCGAGCTCCTACGAGCAGTACTTC.

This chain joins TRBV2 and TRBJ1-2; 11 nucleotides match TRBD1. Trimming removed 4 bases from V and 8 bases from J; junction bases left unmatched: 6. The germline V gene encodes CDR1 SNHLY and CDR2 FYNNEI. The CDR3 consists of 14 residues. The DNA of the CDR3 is TGTGCCAGCAGTGCCGGACAGGGGGCGCGGGGCTACACCTTC. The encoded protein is CASSAGQGARGYTF.

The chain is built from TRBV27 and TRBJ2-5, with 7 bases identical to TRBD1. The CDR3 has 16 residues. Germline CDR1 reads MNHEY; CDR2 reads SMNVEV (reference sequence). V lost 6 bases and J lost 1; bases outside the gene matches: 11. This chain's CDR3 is CASSQAYRDSQETQYF. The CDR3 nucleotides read TGTGCCAGCAGCCAAGCATACCGGGACAGCCAAGAGACCCAGTACTTC.

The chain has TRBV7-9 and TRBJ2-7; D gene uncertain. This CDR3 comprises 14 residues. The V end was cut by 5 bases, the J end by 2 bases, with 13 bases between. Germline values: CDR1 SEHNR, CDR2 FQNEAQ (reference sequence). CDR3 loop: CASSLMAETYEQYF. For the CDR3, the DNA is TGTGCCAGCAGCCTGATGGCGGAAACCTACGAGCAGTACTTC.